The T cell receptor (beta chain) described here comes from a study of human T cells and chemical hapten exposure. Findings of the study overall: Compared to controls, expanded TCRs made significantly more large clusters of similar CDR3s. Counts of expanded TCRs (at PT1) showed a positive correlation with patch test score.

About this clonotype itself: What it recognizes is unknown.

This CDR3 region has 16 residues. Between the trimmed V and J ends, which lost 0 bases and 0 bases, there was a span of 9 bases. CDR1 SGHTA and CDR2 FQGNSA come from the germline V gene. The time point is: pre-sensitization, week 0. The treatment: therapeutic diphenylcyclopropenone sensitization with weekly scalp DPC. MiXCR, run by TCRdb on the RACE reads, gives a single entry per CDR3 protein. The sample lists 250,000 or so distinct CDR3 sequences, roughly 7.4% occurring once. The source material was whole blood, sampled in connection with sensitization to the hapten diphenylcyclopropenone (DPC). The rearrangement joins TRBV7-2 to TRBJ1-5; D is uncertain. This sequence originates from a man aged 18 to 30 with alopecia areata. Some clones in this sample may be carry-over from other donors' samples. DNA for the CDR3: TGTGCCAGCAGCTTAGCCTGGGTAGATAGCAATCAGCCCCAGCATTTT. Encoded protein: CASSLAWVDSNQPQHF.